This T cell receptor beta chain was obtained from a study of CD8+ T cells in alopecia areata. The V gene end was trimmed by 9 bases and the J gene end by 4 bases; junction bases not matched to a gene: 5. CDR3 length equals 13 residues. Germline CDR1 and CDR2: MGHDK and SYGVNS. Extraction of RNA preceded its reverse transcription into cDNA, which served as the sequencing template. The repertoire was sequenced with immunoSEQ multiplex PCR; TCRdb's copy has only in-frame clones and lacks some. This table has about 82,000 clones, just over 50% appearing once. Individuals with alopecia areata gave both lesional scalp punch biopsies and peripheral blood for collection. T lymphocytes (CD4+ and CD8+) were sorted from PBMCs.

Sequencing used NKG2D-high CD8+ T cells sorted from blood. This chain uses TRBV25-1 with TRBJ2-2, with TRBD1 identical over 7 bases. This TCR derives from a human donor with alopecia areata. The CDR3 sequence is CASRQGGTGELFF. The CDR3 DNA reads TGTGCCAGTAGACAGGGTGGCACCGGGGAGCTGTTTTTT.